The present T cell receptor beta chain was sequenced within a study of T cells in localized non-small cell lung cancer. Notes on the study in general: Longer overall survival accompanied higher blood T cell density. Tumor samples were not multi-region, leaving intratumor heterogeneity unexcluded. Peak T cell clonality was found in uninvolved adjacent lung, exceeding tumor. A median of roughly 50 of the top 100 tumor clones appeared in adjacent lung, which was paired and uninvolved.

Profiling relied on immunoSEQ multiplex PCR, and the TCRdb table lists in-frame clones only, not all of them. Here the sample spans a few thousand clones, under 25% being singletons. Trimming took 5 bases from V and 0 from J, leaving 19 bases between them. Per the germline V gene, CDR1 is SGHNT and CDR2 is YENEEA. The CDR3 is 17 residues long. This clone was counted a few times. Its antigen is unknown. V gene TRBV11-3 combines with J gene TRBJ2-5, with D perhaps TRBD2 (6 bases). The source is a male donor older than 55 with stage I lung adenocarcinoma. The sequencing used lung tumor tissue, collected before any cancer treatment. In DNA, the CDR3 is TGTGCCAGCAGCAAAGGGGATGGCGGGGCGTACCAAGAGACCCAGTACTTC. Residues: CASSKGDGGAYQETQYF.